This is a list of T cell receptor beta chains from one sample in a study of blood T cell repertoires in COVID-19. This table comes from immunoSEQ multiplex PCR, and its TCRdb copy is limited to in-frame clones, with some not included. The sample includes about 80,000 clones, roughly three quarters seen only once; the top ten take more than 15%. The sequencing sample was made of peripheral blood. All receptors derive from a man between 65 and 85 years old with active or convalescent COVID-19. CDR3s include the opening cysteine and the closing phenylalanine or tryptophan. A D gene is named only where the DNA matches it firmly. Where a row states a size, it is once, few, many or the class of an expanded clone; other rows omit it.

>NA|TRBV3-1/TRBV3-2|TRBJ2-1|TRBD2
CASSQDSAGNYNEQFF
TGTGCCAGCAGCCAAGATTCAGCGGGGAATTACAATGAGCAGTTCTTC
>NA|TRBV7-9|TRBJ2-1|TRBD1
CASSSTGGNEQFF
TGTGCCAGCAGCTCAACAGGGGGGAATGAGCAGTTCTTC
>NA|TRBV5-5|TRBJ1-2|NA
CASRMAGTHYTF
TGTGCCAGCAGAATGGCCGGGACACACTACACCTTC
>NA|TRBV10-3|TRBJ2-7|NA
CAISESVESTSRF
TGTGCCATCAGTGAGTCTGTGGAGTCTACGAGTAGGTTC
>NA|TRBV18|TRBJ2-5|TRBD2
CASSLRLAGAQETQYF
TGTGCCAGCTCACTCCGACTAGCGGGGGCCCAAGAGACCCAGTACTTC
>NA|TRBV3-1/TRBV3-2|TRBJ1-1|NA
CASSQGGGRTEAFF
TGTGCCAGCAGCCAAGGGGGGGGGAGGACTGAAGCTTTCTTT
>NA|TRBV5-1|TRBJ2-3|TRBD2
CASSPGLSGGYTDTQYF
TGCGCCAGCAGCCCCGGCCTTAGCGGGGGATACACAGATACGCAGTATTTT
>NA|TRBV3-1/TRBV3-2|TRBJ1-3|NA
CASSRGGRNTIYF
TGTGCCAGCAGCCGGGGGGGGAGAAACACCATATATTTT
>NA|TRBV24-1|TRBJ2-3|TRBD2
CATSDHLAGGLSTDTQYF
TGTGCCACCAGTGATCATTTAGCGGGGGGTCTTAGCACAGATACGCAGTATTTT
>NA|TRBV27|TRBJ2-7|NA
CASSFGRQGSSSYEQYF
TGTGCCAGCAGTTTCGGCCGGCAGGGCAGCAGCTCCTACGAGCAGTACTTC
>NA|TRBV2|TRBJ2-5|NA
CASSESTSLEETQYF
TGTGCCAGCAGTGAGTCTACCTCATTGGAGGAGACCCAGTACTTC
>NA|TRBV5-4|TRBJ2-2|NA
CASSLRSSSAGELFF
TGTGCCAGCAGCTTGCGATCTAGCAGTGCCGGGGAGCTGTTTTTT
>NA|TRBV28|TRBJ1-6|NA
CATTGESAYNSPLHF
TGTGCAACCACGGGGGAGTCGGCCTATAATTCACCCCTCCACTTT
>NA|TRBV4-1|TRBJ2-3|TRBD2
CASSQVGGNSDTQYF
TGCGCCAGCAGCCAAGTCGGGGGGAATTCAGATACGCAGTATTTT
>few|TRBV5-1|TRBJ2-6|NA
CASSLGLGLISGANVLTF
TGCGCCAGCAGCTTGGGACTGGGTCTTATCTCTGGGGCCAACGTCCTGACTTTC
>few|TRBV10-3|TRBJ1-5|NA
CAISESTGGRQPQHF
TGTGCCATCAGTGAGTCGACGGGGGGCCGCCAGCCCCAGCATTTT
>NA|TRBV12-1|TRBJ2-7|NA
CASSFAEIASQRVCEQYF
TGTGCCAGCAGCTTTGCCGAAATCGCCTCCCAGCGGGTCTGCGAGCAGTACTTC
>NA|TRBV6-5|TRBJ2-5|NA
CASSARGGETQYF
TGTGCCAGCTCCGCCAGGGGCGGGGAGACCCAGTACTTC
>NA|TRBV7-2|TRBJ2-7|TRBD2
CASSGGTSKSYEQYF
TGTGCCAGCAGCGGGGGGACTAGCAAATCCTACGAGCAGTACTTC
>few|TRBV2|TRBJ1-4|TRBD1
CASNRQGENEKLFF
TGTGCCAGCAACCGACAGGGGGAGAATGAAAAACTGTTTTTT
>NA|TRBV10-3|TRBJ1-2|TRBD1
CAISQNPGTGVGGYTF
TGTGCCATCAGCCAAAACCCCGGGACAGGGGTCGGTGGCTACACCTTC
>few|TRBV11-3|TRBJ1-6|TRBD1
CASSNSGGSNSPLHF
TGTGCCAGCAGCAACTCAGGGGGTTCTAATTCACCCCTCCACTTT
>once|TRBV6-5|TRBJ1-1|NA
CASSRPNTEAFF
TGTGCCAGCAGCAGGCCGAACACTGAAGCTTTCTTT
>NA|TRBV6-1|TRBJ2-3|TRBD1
CASSDYGQGTDTQYF
TGTGCCAGCAGTGATTACGGACAGGGAACAGATACGCAGTATTTT
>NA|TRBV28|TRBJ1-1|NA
CASSLAGTGRRGTEAFF
TGTGCCAGCAGTTTAGCGGGGACCGGGAGGCGGGGGACTGAAGCTTTCTTT
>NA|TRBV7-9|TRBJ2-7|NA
CASSFCRVPYEQYF
TGTGCCAGCAGCTTTTGCAGGGTACCCTACGAGCAGTACTTC
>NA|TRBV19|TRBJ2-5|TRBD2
CASSMWASGDQETQYF
TGTGCCAGTAGTATGTGGGCTAGCGGGGATCAAGAGACCCAGTACTTC
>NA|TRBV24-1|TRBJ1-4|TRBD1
CATSTGQGIEKLFF
TGTGCCACCAGTACTGGACAGGGCATCGAAAAACTGTTTTTT
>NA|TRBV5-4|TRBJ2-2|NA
CATQGIAGELFF
TGTGCCACTCAGGGGATTGCCGGGGAGCTGTTTTTT
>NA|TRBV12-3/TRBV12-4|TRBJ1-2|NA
CASSFWGEGGYTF
TGTGCCAGCAGTTTTTGGGGGGAGGGCGGCTACACCTTC
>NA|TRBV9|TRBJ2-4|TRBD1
CASSATGLNIQYF
TGTGCCAGCAGCGCGACAGGGTTAAACATTCAGTACTTC
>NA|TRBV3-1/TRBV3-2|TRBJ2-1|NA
CASSPRTENEQFF
TGTGCCAGCAGCCCAAGGACAGAAAATGAGCAGTTCTTC
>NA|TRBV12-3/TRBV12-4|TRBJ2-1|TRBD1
CASSFNRGWFF
TGTGCCAGCAGTTTTAACAGGGGGTGGTTCTTC